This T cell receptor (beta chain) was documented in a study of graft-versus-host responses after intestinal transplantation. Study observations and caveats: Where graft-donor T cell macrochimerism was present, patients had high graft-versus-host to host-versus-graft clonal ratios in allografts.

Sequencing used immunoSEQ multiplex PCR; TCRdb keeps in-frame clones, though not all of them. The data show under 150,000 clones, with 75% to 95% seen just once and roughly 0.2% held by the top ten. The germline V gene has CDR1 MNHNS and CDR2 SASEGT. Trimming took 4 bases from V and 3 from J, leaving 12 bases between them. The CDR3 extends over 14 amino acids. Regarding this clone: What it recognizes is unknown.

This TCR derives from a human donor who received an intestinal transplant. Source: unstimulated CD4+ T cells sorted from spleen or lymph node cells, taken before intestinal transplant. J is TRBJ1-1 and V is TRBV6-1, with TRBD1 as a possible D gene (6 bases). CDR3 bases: TGTGCCAGCAGTGGCCAGGGGTCCGACACTGAAGCTTTCTTT. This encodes CASSGQGSDTEAFF.